This T cell receptor (beta chain) was captured in a study of shared clonotypes between healthy human individuals (dated by TCRdb to 2018 to 2021). Study-wide context: The cohort comprised two women and a few men aged 18 to 49 years. Between about 0.94 and 8.9 billion PBMCs per donor were obtained by leukapheresis. Different laboratories and diverse techniques were used to prepare libraries and sequence TCR repertoires, to increase sequencing depth and limit assay-specific biases. Blood TCR repertoires of 5 or 6 healthy adults were deeply sequenced to estimate repertoire size and the extent of clonotype sharing between individuals. For each donor, CD4 naive and CD4 memory were each run on three plates, CD8 naive on two plates, and CD8 memory on one plate.

Using the deep immunoSEQ assay, TCR CDR3 regions were amplified from genomic DNA by multiplex PCR. For each cell subset, the extracted genomic DNA was distributed evenly across all wells of several immunoSEQ 96-well plates, and each plate served as one replicate. Each replicate PCR for sorted subsets received around 210 ng genomic DNA, equal to roughly 30,000 T cell genomes. The purified libraries were quantified using a Qubit 3.0 fluorometer, sized with a Bioanalyzer 2100, and then quantified again using the KAPA Library Quantification kit. Every immunoSEQ 96-well plate was sequenced on a dedicated single-read 150-cycle Illumina NextSeq 550 flow cell. The original methods were these. The immunoSEQ output contained only junctional sequences without quality scores, so filtering could not match that applied to full-length reads. To assign V/J genes and CDR3, sequences were annotated using PyIR, a Python wrapper for IgBLAST v1.9, with IMGT germline references. Reads with weak V/J assignments (E-value above 1e-6), missing CDR3, stop codons, out-of-frame junctions, or ambiguous translated residues were removed. V3J clonotypes were defined by identical inferred V gene, J gene, and CDR3 amino acid sequence. The percentage overlap between two repertoires was calculated by dividing the number of shared unique clonotypes by the size of the smaller repertoire. Three approaches were used to assess repertoire richness: RTK rarefaction, the Chao1 estimator, and Recon v2.1 estimates of unobserved clonotypes. Generation probabilities were computed with OLGA for all TCRbeta clonotypes obtained by the gDNA method from a few donors. This immuneACCESS table, as held by TCRdb, lists in-frame sequences with V and J called but not all clones. Of the missing ones, under half trace to an unresolved V gene in checked studies; the others have no known cause. V and J calls and clone size are given by that table; D and trimming were obtained from the DNA. For this sample there are 1 million to 1.2 million clones; approximately 77% appear just once. The top ten constitute 0.89% of the sample.

The full study reports these points: Sampling was restricted to blood, and TCR repertoires in tissue are likely to differ from TCR repertoires in blood. When several donors were compared, the shared fraction of clonotypes was about 5.2% for naive CD4, 3.5% to 4% for naive CD8, 2.3% for memory CD4, and roughly 0.43% for memory CD8. Pairwise subsampling indicated that sequencing depth was expected to affect the degree of clonotype sharing among donors. The small number of donors limited the genetic and exposure-history diversity represented. Clonotypes shared by all four sorted-subset donors showed higher generation probabilities than non-shared clonotypes. Naive subsets generally had larger estimated clonotype richness than memory subsets did. Rarefaction of sorted-subset datasets indicated incomplete sequencing despite the large sequencing depth.

The table lists this clone with many counts. The specificity of this receptor is unknown. No much larger clonotype is one base removed from it; base qualities were not supplied. Additional DNA sequences in this sample encode the identical CDR3. The germline V gene provides CDR1 SGHTA and CDR2 FQGNSA. The CDR3 contains 16 residues, cysteine and phenylalanine counted. The retained sequence is limited to the CDR3, 48 bases, with the frame set at the first base. V loses 5 bases at its end and J loses 0 bases; junction bases beyond the gene matches: 4. The donors were healthy, HIV-negative adults with no recently reported acute infections or vaccinations. All donors were Caucasian adults living in Nashville, Tennessee, USA. CD4+ T cells were enriched by magnetic negative selection; naive cells were then positively selected on CD45RA, and the negative fraction formed the memory subset. Blood was obtained by leukapheresis, after which PBMCs were separated by Ficoll-Histopaque density gradient centrifugation and cryopreserved in liquid nitrogen vapor phase. Purity and quantity of every magnetically sorted T cell population were checked by analytical flow cytometry. Each sorted fraction had its genomic DNA isolated and then quantified by UV absorbance on a Nanodrop 2000c.

Rearrangement joined TRBV7-2 to TRBJ2-3; 11 nucleotides in the junction match TRBD2. Sequencing was carried out using memory CD4+ T cells from PBMCs. Read against the paper, the sample's cell subset or site label means: CD45RA-negative fraction. The receptor was derived from a man younger than 35 in good health. Some clones in this sample may be carry-over from other donors' samples. The CDR3: CASSKRTSGSTDTQYF. The bases read TGTGCCAGCAGCAAGAGGACTAGCGGGAGCACAGATACGCAGTATTTT. Beyond the CDR3, the reference TRBV7-2 and TRBJ2-3 genes provide the residues; the full variable domain reads: GAGVSQSPSNKVTEKGKDVELRCDPISGHTALYWYRQSLGQGLEFLIYFQGNSAPDKSGLPSDRFSAERTGGSVSTLTIQRTQQEDSAVYLCASSKRTSGSTDTQYFGPGTRLTVL.